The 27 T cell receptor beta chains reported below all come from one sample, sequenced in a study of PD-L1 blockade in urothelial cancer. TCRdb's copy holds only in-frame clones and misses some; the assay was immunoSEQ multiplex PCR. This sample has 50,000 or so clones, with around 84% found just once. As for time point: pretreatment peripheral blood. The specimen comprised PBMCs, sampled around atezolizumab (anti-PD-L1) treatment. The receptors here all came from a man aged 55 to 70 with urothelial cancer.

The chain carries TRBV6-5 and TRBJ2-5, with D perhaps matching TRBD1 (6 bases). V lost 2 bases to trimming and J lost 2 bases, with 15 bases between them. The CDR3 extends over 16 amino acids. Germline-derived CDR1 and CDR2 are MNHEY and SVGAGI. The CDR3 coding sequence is TGTGCCAGCAGTTACATGGTGGCCGGACAGCAAGAGACCCAGTACTTC. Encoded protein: CASSYMVAGQQETQYF.

The DNA for the CDR3 is TGTGCCAGCAGCCAAGAAGGGGGGGCCAGACTCTCTGGAAACACCATATATTTT. Its protein is CASSQEGGARLSGNTIYF. This chain uses TRBV4-2 with TRBJ1-3; D might be TRBD1 (6 bases). V lost 0 bases and J lost 0, with 15 bases in between. The germline gives CDR1 LGHNA, CDR2 YNFKEQ. The CDR3 is 18 residues long.

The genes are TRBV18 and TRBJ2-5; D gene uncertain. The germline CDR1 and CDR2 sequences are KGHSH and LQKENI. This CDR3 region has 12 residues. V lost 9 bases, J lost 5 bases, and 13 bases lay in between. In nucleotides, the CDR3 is TGTGCCAGTTCGCCCGTCGGGGAGACCCAGTACTTC. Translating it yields CASSPVGETQYF. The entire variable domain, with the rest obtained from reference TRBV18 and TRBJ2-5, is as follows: NAGVMQNPRHLVRRRGQEARLRCSPMKGHSHVYWYRQLPEEGLKFMVYLQKENIIDESGMPKERFSAEFPKEGPSILRIQQVVRGDSAAYFCASSPVGETQYFGPGTRLLVL.

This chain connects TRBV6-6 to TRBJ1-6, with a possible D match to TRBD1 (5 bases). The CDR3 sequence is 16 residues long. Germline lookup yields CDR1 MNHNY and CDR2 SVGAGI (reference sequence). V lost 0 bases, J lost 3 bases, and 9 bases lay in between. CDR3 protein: CASSYSRQGYNSPLHF. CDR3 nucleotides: TGTGCCAGCAGTTACTCGAGGCAGGGCTATAATTCACCCCTCCACTTT.

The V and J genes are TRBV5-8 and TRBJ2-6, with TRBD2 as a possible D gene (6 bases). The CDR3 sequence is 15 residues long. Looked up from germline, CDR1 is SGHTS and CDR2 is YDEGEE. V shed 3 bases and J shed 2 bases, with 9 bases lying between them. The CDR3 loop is CASSWRAAGANVLTF. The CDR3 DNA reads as TGTGCCAGCAGCTGGAGGGCAGCTGGGGCCAACGTCCTGACTTTC.

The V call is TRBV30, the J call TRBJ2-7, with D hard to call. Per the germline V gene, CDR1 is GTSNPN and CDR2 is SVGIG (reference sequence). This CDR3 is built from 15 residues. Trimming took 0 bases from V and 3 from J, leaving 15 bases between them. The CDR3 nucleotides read TGTGCCTGGAGTGTATCCCGGGTGGTGCGCTACGAGCAGTACTTC. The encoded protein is CAWSVSRVVRYEQYF.

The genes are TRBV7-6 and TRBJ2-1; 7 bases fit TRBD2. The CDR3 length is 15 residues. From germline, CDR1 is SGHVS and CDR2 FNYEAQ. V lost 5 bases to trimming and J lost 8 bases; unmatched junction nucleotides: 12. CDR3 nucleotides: TGTGCCAGCAGCCCACGGGAGGATTACGGGGATGAGCAGTTCTTC. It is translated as CASSPREDYGDEQFF.

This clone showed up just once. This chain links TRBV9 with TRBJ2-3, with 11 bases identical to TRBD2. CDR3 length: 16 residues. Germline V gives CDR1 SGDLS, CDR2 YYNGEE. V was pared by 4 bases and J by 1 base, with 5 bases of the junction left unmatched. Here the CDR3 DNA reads TGTGCCAGCAGCACGACTAGCGGGGCAGGCACAGATACGCAGTATTTT. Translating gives CASSTTSGAGTDTQYF. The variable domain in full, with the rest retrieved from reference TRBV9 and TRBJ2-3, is DSGVTQTPKHLITATGQRVTLRCSPRSGDLSVYWYQQSLDQGLQFLIQYYNGEERAKGNILERFSAQQFPDLHSELNLSSLELGDSALYFCASSTTSGAGTDTQYFGPGTRLTVL.

CDR3 region: CASRRQDGNSPLHF. In DNA form, the CDR3 reads TGTGCCAGCAGACGACAGGATGGTAATTCACCCCTCCACTTT. The chain carries TRBV11-1 and TRBJ1-6, with D perhaps matching TRBD1 (6 bases). The length of the CDR3 is 14 residues. Trimming cost V 6 bases and J 6 bases, with 12 bases left between them. CDR1 is SGHAT and CDR2 is FQDESV in the germline V gene (reference sequence).

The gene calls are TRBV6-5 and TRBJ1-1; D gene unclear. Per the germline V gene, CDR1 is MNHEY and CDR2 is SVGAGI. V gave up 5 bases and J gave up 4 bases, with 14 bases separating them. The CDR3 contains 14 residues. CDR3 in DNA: TGTGCCAGCAGTATGAAGGCGGGCGGCACTGAAGCTTTCTTT. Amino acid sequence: CASSMKAGGTEAFF.

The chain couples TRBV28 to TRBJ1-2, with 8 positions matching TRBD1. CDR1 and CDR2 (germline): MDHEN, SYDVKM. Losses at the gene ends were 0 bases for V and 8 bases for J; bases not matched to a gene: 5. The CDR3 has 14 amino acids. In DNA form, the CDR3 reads TGTGCCAGCAGTTTATGGGGGACAGGTAGCGGCTACACCTTC. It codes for CASSLWGTGSGYTF.

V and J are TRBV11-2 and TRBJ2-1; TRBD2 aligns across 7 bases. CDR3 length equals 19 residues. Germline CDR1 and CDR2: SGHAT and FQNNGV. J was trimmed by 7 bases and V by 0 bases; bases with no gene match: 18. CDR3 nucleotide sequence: TGTGCCAGCAGCTTAGATCTTACCCAGGTGGGAGGGCGGCTTAATGAGCAGTTCTTC. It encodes CASSLDLTQVGGRLNEQFF.

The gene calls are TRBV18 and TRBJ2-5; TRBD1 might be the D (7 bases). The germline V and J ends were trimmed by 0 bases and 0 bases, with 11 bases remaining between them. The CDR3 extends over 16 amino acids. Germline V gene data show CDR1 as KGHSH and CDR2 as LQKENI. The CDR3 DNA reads TGTGCCAGCTCACCACCGGAGGGGGCCTACCAAGAGACCCAGTACTTC. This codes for CASSPPEGAYQETQYF.

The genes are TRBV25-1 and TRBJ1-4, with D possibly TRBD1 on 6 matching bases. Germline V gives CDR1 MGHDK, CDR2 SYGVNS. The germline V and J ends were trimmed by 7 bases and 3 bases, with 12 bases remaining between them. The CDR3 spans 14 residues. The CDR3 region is CASKDSLANEKLFF. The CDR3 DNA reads TGTGCCAGCAAGGACAGTTTGGCTAATGAAAAACTGTTTTTT.

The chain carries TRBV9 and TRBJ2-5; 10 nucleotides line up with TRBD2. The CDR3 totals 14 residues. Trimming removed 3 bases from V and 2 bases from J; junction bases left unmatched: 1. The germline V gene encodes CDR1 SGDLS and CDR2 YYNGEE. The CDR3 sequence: CASSASGGQETQYF. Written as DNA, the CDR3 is TGTGCCAGCAGCGCTAGCGGGGGTCAAGAGACCCAGTACTTC. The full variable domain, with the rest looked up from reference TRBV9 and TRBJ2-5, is DSGVTQTPKHLITATGQRVTLRCSPRSGDLSVYWYQQSLDQGLQFLIQYYNGEERAKGNILERFSAQQFPDLHSELNLSSLELGDSALYFCASSASGGQETQYFGPGTRLLVL.

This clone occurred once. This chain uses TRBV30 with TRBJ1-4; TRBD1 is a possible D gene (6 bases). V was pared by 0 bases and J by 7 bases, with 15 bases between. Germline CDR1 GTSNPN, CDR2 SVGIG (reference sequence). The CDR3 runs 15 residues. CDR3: CAWSVPGGLVEKLFF. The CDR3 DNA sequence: TGTGCCTGGAGTGTCCCCGGGGGGCTGGTTGAAAAACTGTTTTTT. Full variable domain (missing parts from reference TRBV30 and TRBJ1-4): SQTIHQWPATLVQPVGSPLSLECTVEGTSNPNLYWYRQAAGRGLQLLFYSVGIGQISSEVPQNLSASRPQDRQFILSSKKLLLSDSGFYLCAWSVPGGLVEKLFFGSGTQLSVL.

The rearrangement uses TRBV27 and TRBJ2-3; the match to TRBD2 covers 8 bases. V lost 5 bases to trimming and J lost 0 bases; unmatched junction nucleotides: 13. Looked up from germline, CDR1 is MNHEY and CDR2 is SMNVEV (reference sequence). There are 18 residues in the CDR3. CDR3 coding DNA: TGTGCCAGCAGTCCCATGTCAGCGGGGGAGGTGAGCACAGATACGCAGTATTTT. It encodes CASSPMSAGEVSTDTQYF.

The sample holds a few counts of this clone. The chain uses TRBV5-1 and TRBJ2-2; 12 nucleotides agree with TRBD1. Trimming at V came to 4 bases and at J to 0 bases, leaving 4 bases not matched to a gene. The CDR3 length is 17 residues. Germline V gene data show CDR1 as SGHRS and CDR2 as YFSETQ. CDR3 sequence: CASSAGTGGANTGELFF. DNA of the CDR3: TGCGCCAGCAGCGCAGGGACAGGGGGCGCGAACACCGGGGAGCTGTTTTTT.

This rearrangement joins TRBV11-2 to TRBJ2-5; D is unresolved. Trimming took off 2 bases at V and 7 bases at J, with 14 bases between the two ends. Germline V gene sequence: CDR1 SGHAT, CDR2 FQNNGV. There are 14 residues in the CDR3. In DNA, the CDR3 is TGTGCCAGCAGCTTAACGGGTCCCTTGGGGACCCAGTACTTC. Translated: CASSLTGPLGTQYF.

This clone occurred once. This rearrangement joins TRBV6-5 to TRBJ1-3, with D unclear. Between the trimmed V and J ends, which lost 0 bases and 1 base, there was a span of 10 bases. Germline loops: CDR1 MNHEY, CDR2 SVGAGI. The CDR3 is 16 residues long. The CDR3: CASSYSPAGSGNTIYF. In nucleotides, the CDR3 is TGTGCCAGCAGTTACTCTCCGGCGGGGTCTGGAAACACCATATATTTT.

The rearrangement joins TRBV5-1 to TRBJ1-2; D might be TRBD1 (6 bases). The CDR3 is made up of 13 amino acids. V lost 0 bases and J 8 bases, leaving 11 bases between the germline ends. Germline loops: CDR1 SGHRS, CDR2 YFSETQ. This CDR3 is CASSLEGEPGYTF. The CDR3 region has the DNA TGCGCCAGCAGCTTGGAGGGGGAGCCGGGCTACACCTTC.

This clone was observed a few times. This CDR3 is CASRDLGGAASPLHF. CDR3 in DNA: TGTGCCAGCAGGGACCTTGGGGGCGCAGCTTCACCCCTCCACTTT. The genes are TRBV11-1 and TRBJ1-6, with D possibly matching TRBD1 (6 bases). V lost 6 bases and J lost 9, with 18 bases in between. The V gene's germline CDR1 is SGHAT and CDR2 FQDESV (reference sequence). This CDR3 is 15 amino acids long.

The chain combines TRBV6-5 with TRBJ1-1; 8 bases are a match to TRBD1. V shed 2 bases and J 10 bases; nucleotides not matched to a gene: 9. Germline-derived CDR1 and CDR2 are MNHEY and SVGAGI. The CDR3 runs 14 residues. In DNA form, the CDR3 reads TGTGCCAGCAGTTACGGGACCGGGACAGGTAGAGCTTTCTTT. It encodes CASSYGTGTGRAFF.

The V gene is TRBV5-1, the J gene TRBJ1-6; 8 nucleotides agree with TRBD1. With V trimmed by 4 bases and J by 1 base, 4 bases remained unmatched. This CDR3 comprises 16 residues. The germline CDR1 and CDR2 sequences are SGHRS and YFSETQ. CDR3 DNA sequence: TGCGCCAGCAGCGAAACAGGGGGATCCTATAATTCACCCCTCCACTTT. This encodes CASSETGGSYNSPLHF.

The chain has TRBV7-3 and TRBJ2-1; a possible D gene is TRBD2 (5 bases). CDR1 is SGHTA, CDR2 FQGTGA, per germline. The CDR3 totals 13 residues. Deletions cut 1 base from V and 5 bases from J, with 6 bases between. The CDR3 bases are TGTGCCAGCAGCTTAAGTAGCGACAATGAGCAGTTCTTC. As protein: CASSLSSDNEQFF.

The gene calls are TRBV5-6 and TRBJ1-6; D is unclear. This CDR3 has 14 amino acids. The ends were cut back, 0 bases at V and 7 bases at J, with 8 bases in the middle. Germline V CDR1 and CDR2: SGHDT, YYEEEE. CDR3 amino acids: CASSLVASNSPLHF. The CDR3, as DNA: TGTGCCAGCAGCTTGGTAGCTAGCAATTCACCCCTCCACTTT.

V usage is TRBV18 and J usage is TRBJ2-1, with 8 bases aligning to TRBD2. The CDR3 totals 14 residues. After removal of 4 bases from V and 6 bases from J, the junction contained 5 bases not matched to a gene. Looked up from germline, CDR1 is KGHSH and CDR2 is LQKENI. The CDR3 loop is CASSRREATNEQFF. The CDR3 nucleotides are TGTGCCAGCTCACGGCGGGAGGCTACCAATGAGCAGTTCTTC.